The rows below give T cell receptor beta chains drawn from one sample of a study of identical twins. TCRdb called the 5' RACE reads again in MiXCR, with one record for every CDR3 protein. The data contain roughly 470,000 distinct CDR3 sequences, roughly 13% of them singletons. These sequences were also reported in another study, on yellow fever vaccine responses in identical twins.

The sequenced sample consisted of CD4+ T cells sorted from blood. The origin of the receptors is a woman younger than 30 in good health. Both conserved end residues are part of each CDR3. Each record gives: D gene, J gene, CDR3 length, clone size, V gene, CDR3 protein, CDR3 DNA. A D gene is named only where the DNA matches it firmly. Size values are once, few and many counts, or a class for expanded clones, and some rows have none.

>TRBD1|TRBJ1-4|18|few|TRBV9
CASSVVGTGEAKNEKLFF
TGTGCCAGCAGCGTAGTTGGGACAGGGGAAGCTAAGAATGAAAAACTGTTTTTT
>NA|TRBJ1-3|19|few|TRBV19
CASSLSSGGRSNSGNTIYF
TGTGCCAGTAGCCTATCCTCCGGGGGCAGAAGCAACTCTGGAAACACCATATATTTT
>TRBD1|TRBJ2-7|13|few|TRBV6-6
CASKPTGGYEQYF
TGTGCCAGCAAACCGACAGGGGGCTACGAGCAGTACTTC
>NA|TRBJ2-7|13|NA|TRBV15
CATSRDQGSEQYF
TGTGCCACCAGCAGAGATCAGGGGAGCGAGCAGTACTTC
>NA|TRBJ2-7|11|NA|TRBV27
CASSSDNEQYF
TGTGCCAGCAGTTCCGACAACGAGCAGTACTTC
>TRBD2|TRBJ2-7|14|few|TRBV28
CASSRGGLTNEQYF
TGTGCCAGCAGCCGCGGGGGACTAACCAACGAGCAGTACTTC
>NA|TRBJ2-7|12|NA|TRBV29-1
CSVGRGNNEQYF
TGCAGCGTTGGTAGGGGAAACAACGAGCAGTACTTC
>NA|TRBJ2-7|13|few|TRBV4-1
CASSQRGSSEQYF
TGCGCCAGCAGCCAGAGGGGGAGTAGCGAGCAGTACTTC
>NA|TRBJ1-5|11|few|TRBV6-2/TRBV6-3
CASSTGTSQHF
TGTGCCAGCAGTACCGGGACTTCTCAGCATTTT
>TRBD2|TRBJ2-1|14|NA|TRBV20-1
CSAVRRLAGVEQFF
TGCAGTGCTGTGCGGCGACTAGCGGGAGTAGAGCAGTTCTTC
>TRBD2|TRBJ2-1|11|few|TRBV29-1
CIVVPAGYEFF
TGCATCGTTGTTCCAGCGGGGTACGAGTTCTTC
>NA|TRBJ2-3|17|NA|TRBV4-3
CASSQAAAITRTDTQYF
TGCGCCAGCAGCCAAGCGGCTGCTATAACTCGCACAGATACGCAGTATTTT
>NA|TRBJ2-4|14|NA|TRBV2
CASSGLEAKNIQYF
TGTGCCAGCAGTGGGTTAGAAGCCAAAAACATTCAGTACTTC
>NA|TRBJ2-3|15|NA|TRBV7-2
CASLDFKTFTDTQYF
TGTGCCAGCCTTGATTTTAAGACATTCACAGATACGCAGTATTTT
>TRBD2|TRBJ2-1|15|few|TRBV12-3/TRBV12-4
CASTWTSGTEGEQFF
TGTGCCAGCACTTGGACTAGCGGTACAGAGGGTGAGCAGTTCTTC
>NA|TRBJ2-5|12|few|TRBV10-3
CAIRNQGTAQYF
TGTGCCATCAGGAACCAGGGGACGGCCCAGTACTTC
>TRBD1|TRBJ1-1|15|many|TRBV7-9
CASSRDRGVSTEAFF
TGTGCCAGCAGCCGGGACAGGGGCGTGAGCACTGAAGCTTTCTTT
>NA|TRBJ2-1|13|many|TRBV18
CASSPLPYNEQFF
TGTGCCAGCAGCCCATTGCCCTACAATGAGCAGTTCTTC
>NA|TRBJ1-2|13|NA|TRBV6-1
CASSGGPNWGYTF
TGTGCCAGCAGTGGGGGCCCCAATTGGGGCTACACCTTC
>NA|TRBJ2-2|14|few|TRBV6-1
CASTQGIYTGELFF
TGTGCCAGCACCCAGGGTATTTACACCGGGGAGCTGTTTTTT
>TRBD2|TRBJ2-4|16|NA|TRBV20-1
CCAPRGLAGAKNIQYF
TGCTGTGCCCCCAGGGGACTAGCGGGAGCCAAAAACATTCAGTACTTC
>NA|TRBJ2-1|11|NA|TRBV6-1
CASTLRDEQFF
TGTGCCAGCACTTTGCGCGATGAGCAGTTCTTC
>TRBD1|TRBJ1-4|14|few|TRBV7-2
CASSLPGTGEKLFF
TGTGCCAGCAGCTTGCCCGGGACAGGGGAAAAACTGTTTTTT